The next 27 T cell receptor beta chains were all read from a single sample in a study of T cells in Graves' hyperthyroidism and ophthalmopathy. What was amplified from RNA transcripts were TCR beta CDR3 regions. First-round RT-PCR with HTBI primers amplified the TCR CDR3 region. TCRdb re-derived calls from the multiplex PCR reads in MiXCR, one entry per CDR3 protein. This sample yields a few hundred thousand distinct CDR3 sequences, of which approximately 44% are seen a single time; 7.5% to 8.5% belongs to the top ten. What was sequenced was peripheral blood or thyroid tissue (not recorded which). These receptors all stem from a young woman with Graves' hyperthyroidism.

This clonotype is a singleton in its sample. This chain joins TRBV10-3 and TRBJ1-2; possibly TRBD1 for D (5 bases). Germline CDR1 is ENHRY and CDR2 is SYGVKD. Trimming shortened V by 3 bases and J by 10 bases, and 12 bases separated the two germline ends. This CDR3 is built from 12 residues. The CDR3, as DNA: TGTGCCATCAGTGAATTGGGACTCCCCTACACCTTC. Its protein product is CAISELGLPYTF.

The table lists this clonotype with a few counts. The DNA of the CDR3 is TGTGCCACCAGTGATTTACCGCAGGTGGAAGAGACCCAGTACTTC. It codes for CATSDLPQVEETQYF. The rearrangement links TRBV24-1 to TRBJ2-5, with no clear D. Looked up from germline, CDR1 is KGHDR and CDR2 is SFDVKD. Between the trimmed V and J ends, which lost 1 base and 3 bases, there was a span of 11 bases. This CDR3 is 15 amino acids long.

This clonotype was counted between two and nine times. The chain carries TRBV7-6 and TRBJ2-1, with 14 bases fitting TRBD2. CDR1 SGHVS and CDR2 FNYEAQ come from the germline V gene. This CDR3 is 16 amino acids long. V gave up 1 base and J gave up 10 bases; unmatched junction bases: 6. The DNA of the CDR3 is TGTGCCAGCAGCTTAGAGGGGACTAGCGGGAGAGGCGAGCAGTTCTTC. The encoded protein is CASSLEGTSGRGEQFF.

The V and J genes are TRBV20-1 and TRBJ1-4; 10 bases map to TRBD1. The CDR3 covers 16 residues. Germline trimming cut 5 bases from V and 3 bases from J; bases unmatched to any gene: 9. The germline V gene has CDR1 DFQATT and CDR2 SNEGSKA (reference sequence). CDR3: CSAASGTGVANEKLFF. The CDR3 region has the DNA TGCAGTGCTGCTTCCGGGACAGGGGTTGCTAATGAAAAACTGTTTTTT.

V usage is TRBV12-3 or TRBV12-4 and J usage is TRBJ2-3; TRBD2 might be the D (5 bases). V lost 5 bases, J lost 3 bases, and 12 bases lay in between. The CDR3 is 14 amino acids. The CDR3 DNA follows: TGTGCCAGCAGTCTCGGACTTCAAACAGATACGCAGTATTTT. Protein sequence: CASSLGLQTDTQYF.

On this clonotype: The conserved phenylalanine or tryptophan is not found at the CDR3 terminus, so this likely reflects a read error. The DNA is left out, because the CDR3 cannot be placed on it with certainty; the CDR3 is given as TCRdb lists it. The V and J genes are TRBV20-1 and TRBJ2-6; TRBD1, as called in the table, went unchecked against the DNA. CDR1 and CDR2 (germline): DFQATT, SNEGSKA (reference sequence). The CDR3 region is 10 residues in length, termini included. CDR3 loop: CRALEQGVNT.

The gene calls are TRBV20-1 and TRBJ2-2, with 11 bases that match TRBD2. The CDR3 has 14 amino acids. Per germline, CDR1 DFQATT and CDR2 SNEGSKA (reference sequence). Trimming removed 4 bases from V and 3 bases from J; junction bases left unmatched: 1. In nucleotides, the CDR3 is TGCAGTGCTACGGGACTAGCGGACACCGGGGAGCTGTTTTTT. Amino acid sequence: CSATGLADTGELFF.

In this sample, this clonotype turned up many times. The chain combines TRBV29-1 with TRBJ1-2, with 12 bases fitting TRBD1. The V gene end was trimmed by 0 bases and the J gene end by 7 bases; junction bases not matched to a gene: 6. From germline, CDR1 is SQVTM and CDR2 ANQGSEA. The CDR3 is 15 residues long. The CDR3 reads CSVEDNGDRGLGYTF. The CDR3 DNA follows: TGCAGCGTTGAAGATAATGGGGACAGGGGGCTTGGCTACACCTTC.

Ten or more counts support this clonotype. The rearrangement links TRBV2 to TRBJ2-7, with D possibly TRBD1 on 6 matching bases. Per the germline V gene, CDR1 is SNHLY and CDR2 is FYNNEI. Trimming pared 7 bases from V and 7 bases from J, leaving 17 bases between. CDR3 length: 13 residues. CDR3 in amino acids: CASNPTGRWEQYF. CDR3 bases: TGTGCCAGCAATCCAACAGGGCGCTGGGAGCAGTACTTC.

In its sample, this clonotype was seen many times. This sequence joins TRBV29-1 and TRBJ2-2; a possible D gene is TRBD1 (6 bases). The CDR3 loop spans 17 amino acids. Looked up from germline, CDR1 is SQVTM and CDR2 is ANQGSEA. The germline V and J ends were trimmed by 4 bases and 7 bases, with 25 bases remaining between them. CDR3 nucleotide sequence: TGCAGCGTTGGAGAAGGGTCCTACAGGGTTCCGGGCGGGGAGCTGTTTTTT. Its protein is CSVGEGSYRVPGGELFF.

The table lists this clonotype with many counts. The chain recombines TRBV5-1 with TRBJ2-2; perhaps D is TRBD1 or TRBD2 (5 bases each). The ends were cut back, 4 bases at V and 4 bases at J, with 11 bases in the middle. This CDR3 has 14 amino acids. CDR1 SGHRS and CDR2 YFSETQ come from the germline V gene. The CDR3 bases are TGCGCCAGCAGCGGGGGTTACCTCACCGGGGAGCTGTTTTTT. Translation gives CASSGGYLTGELFF.

This clonotype showed up many times. The chain carries TRBV20-1 and TRBJ1-5; D is ambiguous. The CDR3 has 14 amino acids. Trimming left V 6 bases short and J 0 bases short, with 12 bases between. Germline-derived CDR1 and CDR2 are DFQATT and SNEGSKA (reference sequence). The CDR3 DNA reads TGCAGTGCCGTGACAAGTAATAGCAATCAGCCCCAGCATTTT. As protein: CSAVTSNSNQPQHF.

The V call is TRBV7-3, the J call TRBJ2-5; 10 bases map to TRBD2. Germline CDR1 is SGHTA and CDR2 is FQGTGA. Losses at the gene ends were 4 bases for V and 6 bases for J; bases not matched to a gene: 11. The CDR3 covers 16 residues. The CDR3 reads CASSSFGPSGSKTQYF. The CDR3 nucleotides are TGTGCCAGCAGCTCTTTCGGGCCTAGCGGGAGCAAGACCCAGTACTTC.

This clonotype showed up many times. The genes are TRBV6-5 and TRBJ1-6, with D unclear. Per germline, CDR1 MNHEY and CDR2 SVGAGI. This CDR3 is 14 amino acids long. The V gene lost 2 bases and the J gene lost 7 bases, with 9 bases spanning the gap. The CDR3, as DNA: TGTGCCAGCAGTTACGACGGACTAAATTCACCCCTCCACTTT. It is translated as CASSYDGLNSPLHF.

This clonotype was detected ten times or more. The chain uses TRBV15 and TRBJ2-7; TRBD1 matches 10 bases. Per germline, CDR1 LNHNV and CDR2 YYDKDF (reference sequence). The V gene end was trimmed by 5 bases and the J gene end by 3 bases; junction bases not matched to a gene: 10. The CDR3 has 16 residues. The CDR3 is CATSLPATGGRYEQYF. CDR3 sequence (DNA): TGTGCCACCAGCCTTCCCGCGACAGGGGGCCGCTACGAGCAGTACTTC.

In its sample, this clonotype was seen many times. The chain links TRBV7-8 to TRBJ2-7, with TRBD1 matching over 8 bases. V gave up 4 bases and J gave up 0 bases; unmatched junction bases: 2. This CDR3 spans 14 amino acids. Germline V gene sequence: CDR1 SGHVS, CDR2 FQNEAQ. The CDR3 sequence: CASSWTGSSYEQYF. CDR3 coding DNA: TGTGCCAGCAGCTGGACAGGGTCCTCCTACGAGCAGTACTTC.

The sample holds many counts of this clonotype. This chain connects TRBV4-3 to TRBJ2-7; TRBD1 aligns across 7 bases. The CDR3 extends over 14 amino acids. V shed 1 base and J 6 bases; nucleotides not matched to a gene: 6. Germline CDR1 LGHNA, CDR2 YSLEER. In DNA, the CDR3 is TGCGCCAGCAGCCAAGCGGGGACAGTTCGCGAGCAGTACTTC. The encoded protein is CASSQAGTVREQYF.

The V gene is TRBV7-2, the J gene TRBJ2-3; D remains ambiguous. Trimming removed 5 bases at V and 0 bases at J, with 9 bases between. CDR3 length: 14 amino acids. Germline V gene sequence: CDR1 SGHTA, CDR2 FQGNSA. The CDR3 sequence: CASSATRSTDTQYF. CDR3 sequence (DNA): TGTGCCAGCAGCGCCACAAGAAGCACAGATACGCAGTATTTT.

This clonotype was seen only a few times. The V and J genes are TRBV29-1 and TRBJ1-3, with a weak D call TRBD1 (5 bases). The CDR3 is 13 amino acids. Germline-derived CDR1 and CDR2 are SQVTM and ANQGSEA. V lost 4 bases and J 8 bases, leaving 15 bases between the germline ends. The CDR3 nucleotides are TGCAGCGTTGTTTGGGGGGATGGCTACACCATATATTTT. Its protein product is CSVVWGDGYTIYF.

J is TRBJ2-5 and V is TRBV7-9; 9 bases are a match to TRBD1. The V gene end was trimmed by 7 bases and the J gene end by 5 bases; junction bases not matched to a gene: 5. CDR1 and CDR2 (germline): SEHNR, FQNEAQ (reference sequence). There are 13 residues in the CDR3. As DNA, the CDR3 is TGTGCCAGCAACACAGGGGGCTGGGAGACCCAGTACTTC. Its translation: CASNTGGWETQYF. Full variable domain (outside the CDR3, taken from reference TRBV7-9 and TRBJ2-5): DTGVSQNPRHKITKRGQNVTFRCDPISEHNRLYWYRQTLGQGPEFLTYFQNEAQLEKSRLLSDRFSAERPKGSFSTLEIQRTEQGDSAMYLCASNTGGWETQYFGPGTRLLVL.

The table lists this clonotype with many counts. V and J are TRBV7-2 and TRBJ1-2, with 7 nucleotides matching TRBD1. The length of the CDR3 is 15 residues. Germline CDR1 is SGHTA and CDR2 is FQGNSA. The trim removed 5 bases at V and 4 bases at J, leaving 10 bases unmatched. The CDR3 region is CASSPGTEITYGYTF. The CDR3 nucleotides are TGTGCCAGCAGCCCCGGGACAGAGATAACCTATGGCTACACCTTC.

CDR3 DNA sequence: TGTGCCAGCAGTCCTCCAGGGCGAAGAAACACCATATATTTT. This codes for CASSPPGRRNTIYF. The chain employs TRBV7-9 and TRBJ1-3, with a weak D call TRBD1 (5 bases). Germline CDR1 is SEHNR and CDR2 is FQNEAQ (reference sequence). Between the trimmed V and J ends, which lost 6 bases and 5 bases, there was a span of 14 bases. CDR3 length: 14 amino acids.

This clonotype was counted between two and nine times. A much larger clone differs from this one at a single base, so this may be a read error. The chain uses TRBV10-3 and TRBJ1-1; D is possibly TRBD1 (5 bases). Germline-derived CDR1 and CDR2 are ENHRY and SYGVKD. This CDR3 contains 13 residues. Trimming took off 6 bases at V and 4 bases at J, with 12 bases between the two ends. CDR3 region: CAISPGRRTEAFF. CDR3 DNA sequence: TGTGCCATCAGCCCGGGACGCCGCACTGAAGCTTTCTTT.

The gene calls are TRBV25-1 and TRBJ2-7; weak D call: TRBD2 (5 bases). The CDR3 length is 14 residues. Germline V lookup: CDR1 MGHDK, CDR2 SYGVNS. V was cut by 1 base and J by 3 bases, with 10 bases left in between. The CDR3 loop is CASSESGISYEQYF. The CDR3 DNA follows: TGTGCCAGCAGTGAATCGGGGATCAGCTACGAGCAGTACTTC.

This clonotype occurred once. The rearrangement uses TRBV20-1 and TRBJ1-2; no clear D gene. Germline CDR1 reads DFQATT; CDR2 reads SNEGSKA (reference sequence). V shed 6 bases and J shed 3 bases, with 5 bases lying between them. This CDR3 contains 10 residues. CDR3 amino acids: CSALDYGYTF. In nucleotides, the CDR3 is TGCAGTGCCCTGGACTATGGCTACACCTTC.

This clonotype was counted a few times. This rearrangement joins TRBV2 to TRBJ2-1, with D unclear. The CDR3 sequence is 14 residues long. CDR1 is SNHLY, CDR2 FYNNEI, per germline. The ends were cut back, 2 bases at V and 8 bases at J, with 13 bases in the middle. DNA for the CDR3: TGTGCCAGCAGTGAAACAGTACGGCGCCATGAGCAGTTCTTC. Protein product: CASSETVRRHEQFF.

This clonotype was detected ten times or more. V gene TRBV7-2 combines with J gene TRBJ2-5; 7 bases agree with TRBD2. There are 19 residues in the CDR3. Losses at the gene ends were 5 bases for V and 2 bases for J; bases not matched to a gene: 20. Germline CDR1 SGHTA, CDR2 FQGNSA. The CDR3: CASSVRISGRSGSQETQYF. The CDR3 DNA is TGTGCCAGCAGCGTGAGAATTAGCGGGCGGTCTGGGTCACAAGAGACCCAGTACTTC.